Listed here are 28 T cell receptor beta chains from one sample, sequenced in a study of shared clonotypes between healthy human individuals. Produced via immunoSEQ multiplex PCR; TCRdb's table is partial and in-frame only. The data contain about 500,000 clones, roughly three quarters of them singletons. The sequenced sample was PBMCs. The source of these receptors is a woman in her 40s in good health. Some clones in this sample may be carry-over from other donors' samples.

This clone was seen ten or more times. At the DNA level, this CDR3 is encoded by other sequences in the same sample as well. The chain carries TRBV30 and TRBJ2-7, with D perhaps TRBD2 (6 bases). Per germline, CDR1 GTSNPN and CDR2 SVGIG (reference sequence). V lost 4 bases and J 3 bases, leaving 10 bases between the germline ends. The CDR3 has 12 residues. The CDR3 DNA reads TGTGCCTGGAACTACGGGGGCTACGAGCAGTACTTC. Amino acid sequence: CAWNYGGYEQYF.

The gene calls are TRBV4-1 and TRBJ1-6; D uncertain. Trimming took 0 bases from V and 0 from J, leaving 21 bases between them. CDR1 is MGHRA, CDR2 YSYEKL, per germline. The CDR3 loop spans 21 amino acids. CDR3 nucleotide sequence: TGCGCCAGCAGCCAAGAACGTGAATCGCAGTTCGTAGGCTCCTATAATTCACCCCTCCACTTT. It is translated as CASSQERESQFVGSYNSPLHF.

The chain is built from TRBV5-5 and TRBJ1-5, with 7 bases identical to TRBD1. J was trimmed by 3 bases and V by 0 bases; bases with no gene match: 3. This CDR3 contains 15 residues. Per the germline V gene, CDR1 is SGHKS and CDR2 is YYEKEE (reference sequence). Here the CDR3 reads CASSLADRNNQPQHF. The CDR3 region has the DNA TGTGCCAGCAGCTTGGCGGACAGGAACAATCAGCCCCAGCATTTT.

V usage is TRBV14 and J usage is TRBJ2-1, with 7 bases that match TRBD1. The CDR3 totals 14 residues. V was clipped by 4 bases and J by 3 bases; unmatched bases: 3. Germline-derived CDR1 and CDR2 are SGHDN and FVKESK. The CDR3 loop is CASSRQGIYNEQFF. Written as DNA, the CDR3 is TGTGCCAGCAGCCGACAGGGAATCTACAATGAGCAGTTCTTC.

To note about this clone: A far larger clone differs by one base, so this is likely a read error. The rearrangement links TRBV25-1 to TRBJ2-2, with D perhaps matching TRBD1 or TRBD2 (5 bases each). The CDR3 runs 14 residues. Germline V gives CDR1 MGHDK, CDR2 SYGVNS. The CDR3 sequence is CASSVSGWAGALFF. In DNA form, the CDR3 reads TGTGCCAGCAGTGTATCTGGGTGGGCCGGGGCGCTGTTTTTT.

The chain links TRBV6-5 to TRBJ2-3, with TRBD1 matching 7 bases. CDR1 and CDR2 (germline): MNHEY, SVGAGI. J lost 5 bases, V lost 8 bases, and 13 bases had no gene match. This CDR3 contains 15 residues. This chain's CDR3 is CASAKRQGAEDTQYF. CDR3 in DNA: TGTGCCAGCGCAAAGAGACAGGGAGCAGAAGATACGCAGTATTTT.

The table lists this clone with a count of one. The chain carries TRBV5-1 and TRBJ2-7; TRBD2 might be the D (5 bases). V lost 2 bases to trimming and J lost 3 bases, with 18 bases between them. Germline values: CDR1 SGHRS, CDR2 YFSETQ. The CDR3 spans 16 residues. The CDR3 DNA reads as TGCGCCAGCAGCTTTGGGAGCGGTAGCCAACACTACGAGCAGTACTTC. This encodes CASSFGSGSQHYEQYF. Based on the CDR3 plus reference TRBV5-1 and TRBJ2-7, the full variable domain is KAGVTQTPRYLIKTRGQQVTLSCSPISGHRSVSWYQQTPGQGLQFLFEYFSETQRNKGNFPGRFSGRQFSNSRSEMNVSTLELGDSALYLCASSFGSGSQHYEQYFGPGTRLTVT.

V gene TRBV6-1 combines with J gene TRBJ2-1; D call uncertain. V was trimmed by 7 bases and J by 0 bases, leaving 10 bases between them. This CDR3 has 14 residues. Looked up from germline, CDR1 is MNHNS and CDR2 is SASEGT. The CDR3 protein is CASTDWSSYNEQFF. The DNA of the CDR3 is TGTGCCAGCACCGACTGGAGCTCCTACAATGAGCAGTTCTTC.

Worth noting for this clone: This may be a read error, as it is one base from a much larger clone. In DNA form, the CDR3 reads TGTGCCAGCAGTTCCGTAGCGGGACGTGTCACCGGGGGGCTGTTTTTT. Encoded protein: CASSSVAGRVTGGLFF. The chain has TRBV6-5 and TRBJ2-2, with TRBD2 identical over 8 bases. CDR1 MNHEY and CDR2 SVGAGI come from the germline V gene. The CDR3 contains 16 residues.

The chain couples TRBV5-1 to TRBJ2-1; 8 bases align to TRBD1. V trimming: 7 bases; J trimming: 0 bases; junction bases outside the gene matches: 9. CDR1 SGHRS and CDR2 YFSETQ come from the germline V gene. The CDR3 is made up of 16 amino acids. The CDR3 coding sequence is TGCGCCAGCTCGCCCGGAGGGACAGGCTCCTACAATGAGCAGTTCTTC. Its protein product is CASSPGGTGSYNEQFF.

This clone was counted once. The chain couples TRBV4-2 to TRBJ2-4; 7 positions match TRBD1. V shed 5 bases and J 3 bases; nucleotides not matched to a gene: 4. CDR1 is LGHNA and CDR2 is YNFKEQ in the germline V gene. This CDR3 comprises 14 residues. The CDR3 loop is CASSYGTDKNIQYF. CDR3 nucleotide sequence: TGTGCCAGCAGCTACGGGACAGACAAAAACATTCAGTACTTC.

The gene calls are TRBV9 and TRBJ1-4; TRBD1 matches at 7 bases. Unmatched junction bases numbered 16, after V lost 3 bases and J lost 8 bases. Germline values: CDR1 SGDLS, CDR2 YYNGEE. The CDR3 is 17 residues long. The CDR3 DNA is TGTGCCAGCAGCGAGGGAGCAGCTATGTCAGGGGGGGAAAAACTGTTTTTT. Protein product: CASSEGAAMSGGEKLFF.

The chain uses TRBV10-3 and TRBJ2-7; the D is unclear. Trimming stripped 4 bases from V and 2 bases from J, with 9 bases between. The CDR3 extends over 13 amino acids. Germline CDR1 ENHRY, CDR2 SYGVKD. The CDR3 is CAISGGLTYEQYF. The DNA for the CDR3 is TGTGCCATCAGTGGTGGGCTGACCTACGAGCAGTACTTC.

A remark on this clone: It may be a read error: a sequence one base away is much more abundant. The CDR3 DNA sequence: TGTGCCAGCAGGCCGGACCGGGCTTCTGGAAACACCATATATTTT. It encodes CASRPDRASGNTIYF. V usage is TRBV25-1 and J usage is TRBJ1-3, with no clear D. Germline V gives CDR1 MGHDK, CDR2 SYGVNS. This CDR3 is built from 15 residues. V lost 6 bases to trimming and J lost 1 base, with 13 bases between them.

V and J are TRBV28 and TRBJ2-6; D assignment may be TRBD1 or TRBD2 (6 bases each). V was clipped by 8 bases and J by 1 base, with 15 bases between them. Germline assignment: CDR1 MDHEN and CDR2 SYDVKM. This CDR3 region has 16 residues. The CDR3 is CASGGLFKSGANVLTF. The CDR3 DNA reads TGTGCCAGCGGGGGGCTATTTAAGTCTGGGGCCAACGTCCTGACTTTC. The full variable domain, completed using reference TRBV28 and TRBJ2-6, is DVKVTQSSRYLVKRTGEKVFLECVQDMDHENMFWYRQDPGLGLRLIYFSYDVKMKEKGDIPEGYSVSREKKERFSLILESASTNQTSMYLCASGGLFKSGANVLTFGAGSRLTVL.

The chain carries TRBV5-1 and TRBJ2-2; 8 nucleotides align to TRBD1. CDR1 SGHRS and CDR2 YFSETQ come from the germline V gene. V trimming: 5 bases; J trimming: 0 bases; junction bases outside the gene matches: 3. CDR3 length: 15 residues. Here the CDR3 reads CASRRDRPNTGELFF. Written as DNA, the CDR3 is TGCGCCAGCAGGAGGGACAGGCCGAACACCGGGGAGCTGTTTTTT. Filled out from reference TRBV5-1 and TRBJ2-2, the complete variable domain reads KAGVTQTPRYLIKTRGQQVTLSCSPISGHRSVSWYQQTPGQGLQFLFEYFSETQRNKGNFPGRFSGRQFSNSRSEMNVSTLELGDSALYLCASRRDRPNTGELFFGEGSRLTVL.

A few counts support this clone. This rearrangement joins TRBV7-6 to TRBJ1-4; TRBD1 might be the D (6 bases). V lost 1 base, J lost 4 bases, and 16 bases lay in between. This CDR3 is 17 amino acids long. CDR1 and CDR2 (germline): SGHVS, FNYEAQ. The CDR3 DNA reads as TGTGCCAGCAGCTTAGTTTGGGGGGGGCAGTTTAATGAAAAACTGTTTTTT. Its translation is CASSLVWGGQFNEKLFF.

V and J are TRBV7-8 and TRBJ2-7; 7 bases match TRBD1. Germline lookup yields CDR1 SGHVS and CDR2 FQNEAQ. This CDR3 spans 15 amino acids. V lost 5 bases and J lost 1; bases outside the gene matches: 8. The CDR3: CASSRGQRISYEQYF. The CDR3 DNA follows: TGTGCCAGCAGCCGGGGACAGCGTATTTCCTACGAGCAGTACTTC.

The chain has TRBV7-3 and TRBJ2-1; 9 nucleotides align to TRBD2. With V trimmed by 3 bases and J by 4 bases, 7 bases remained unmatched. This CDR3 is built from 16 residues. CDR1 SGHTA and CDR2 FQGTGA come from the germline V gene. The CDR3 coding sequence is TGTGCCAGCAGCTTCACCGGGACTAGCAGATACAATGAGCAGTTCTTC. Its protein is CASSFTGTSRYNEQFF.

This clone is a singleton in its sample. The V call is TRBV5-4, the J call TRBJ2-1; a weak D match, TRBD2 (6 bases). Germline CDR1 SGHNT, CDR2 YYREEE (reference sequence). CDR3 length: 12 residues. Trimming took 3 bases from V and 11 from J, leaving 12 bases between them. CDR3 region: CASSSPAGKQFF. In DNA, the CDR3 is TGTGCCAGCAGCTCCCCGGCGGGGAAGCAGTTCTTC.

The genes are TRBV19 and TRBJ1-1; 7 nucleotides match TRBD1. This CDR3 has 15 amino acids. Germline CDR1 is LNHDA and CDR2 is SQIVND (reference sequence). J gave up 4 bases and V 7 bases, and 12 bases lay outside the gene matches. Written as DNA, the CDR3 is TGTGCCAGTAAGGTAACAGGGGAAGTGGGCACTGAAGCTTTCTTT. Its translation: CASKVTGEVGTEAFF. Together with reference TRBV19 and TRBJ1-1, the CDR3 gives the full variable domain: DGGITQSPKYLFRKEGQNVTLSCEQNLNHDAMYWYRQDPGQGLRLIYYSQIVNDFQKGDIAEGYSVSREKKESFPLTVTSAQKNPTAFYLCASKVTGEVGTEAFFGQGTRLTVV.

This clone was seen a handful of times. This sequence joins TRBV5-4 and TRBJ2-5; 13 positions match TRBD2. The CDR3 is 16 amino acids. The germline gives CDR1 SGHNT, CDR2 YYREEE (reference sequence). The V segment lost 2 bases and the J segment 5 bases; nucleotides outside the gene matches: 6. As DNA, the CDR3 is TGTGCCAGCAGCTTCGGACTAGCGGGAGCTCTGGAGACCCAGTACTTC. Translation gives CASSFGLAGALETQYF.

V gene TRBV7-6 combines with J gene TRBJ2-1; D unclear. The CDR3 consists of 16 residues. V shed 0 bases and J shed 0 bases, with 9 bases lying between them. The V gene's germline CDR1 is SGHVS and CDR2 FNYEAQ. CDR3 protein: CASSLARRSSYNEQFF. Written as DNA, the CDR3 is TGTGCCAGCAGCTTAGCGAGGAGAAGCTCCTACAATGAGCAGTTCTTC.

This chain links TRBV11-1 with TRBJ2-1; TRBD1 matches at 8 bases. J gave up 4 bases and V 1 base, and 3 bases lay outside the gene matches. This CDR3 comprises 15 residues. In germline, CDR1 is SGHAT, CDR2 FQDESV (reference sequence). CDR3 in amino acids: CASSLGGQAYNEQFF. The CDR3, as DNA: TGTGCCAGCAGCTTAGGGGGACAGGCATACAATGAGCAGTTCTTC.

CDR3 in DNA: TGTGCCAGCAACCGGGGCCGCTACGAGCAGTACTTC. It encodes CASNRGRYEQYF. The gene calls are TRBV6-1 and TRBJ2-7; D assignment may be TRBD1 or TRBD2 (5 bases each). The CDR3 loop spans 12 amino acids. The ends were cut back, 7 bases at V and 3 bases at J, with 10 bases in the middle. Germline lookup yields CDR1 MNHNS and CDR2 SASEGT.

This clone was picked up one time. A single base is all that separates this from a far larger clone, so a read error is likely. The sample holds other DNA sequences that translate to the same CDR3. The chain uses TRBV27 and TRBJ1-1; 9 bases are shared with TRBD1. Germline CDR1 is MNHEY and CDR2 is SMNVEV (reference sequence). There are 16 residues in the CDR3. The CDR3 loop reads CASSSPYRGQNTEAFF. In DNA form, the CDR3 reads TGTGCCAGCAGTTCCCCCTACAGGGGGCAGAACACTGAAGCCTTCTTT.

This chain links TRBV11-1 with TRBJ2-5; 7 bases fit TRBD2. Trimming took 1 base from V and 5 from J; bases not matched to a gene: 10. The CDR3 contains 16 residues. Per the germline V gene, CDR1 is SGHAT and CDR2 is FQDESV (reference sequence). CDR3 DNA: TGTGCCAGCAGCTTAGGAAGTCAGCGGGGCCGCGAGACCCAGTACTTC. Amino acid sequence: CASSLGSQRGRETQYF.

The V call is TRBV7-9, the J call TRBJ1-3, with 7 nucleotides matching TRBD1. CDR3 length: 13 residues. CDR1 and CDR2 (germline): SEHNR, FQNEAQ (reference sequence). V was pared by 6 bases and J by 4 bases, with 3 bases of the junction left unmatched. In DNA, the CDR3 is TGTGCCAGCAGTTTGGGACAGGGAAACACCATATATTTT. Its translation: CASSLGQGNTIYF.